Below are 9 T cell receptor beta chains sequenced from a single sample in a study of cytomegalovirus exposure and HLA in healthy donors. Measured with immunoSEQ multiplex PCR; TCRdb has only the in-frame clones, and not every one. The sample lists 120,000 to 150,000 clones, approximately 90% seen once, with less than 5.5% in the top ten. Input material: PBMCs. These receptors all stem from a man aged 18 to 29 in good health and CMV-seropositive.

This CDR3 reads CASSLMRQGSYGYTF. The CDR3 DNA sequence: TGCGCCAGCAGCTTGATGAGACAGGGGTCTTATGGCTACACCTTC. The V call is TRBV5-1, the J call TRBJ1-2; TRBD1 aligns across 8 bases. CDR1 and CDR2 from the germline V gene are SGHRS and YFSETQ. V was pared by 1 base and J by 5 bases, with 7 bases of the junction left unmatched. The CDR3 sequence is 15 residues long.

The chain is built from TRBV5-1 and TRBJ1-1; 8 bases are shared with TRBD1. Germline-derived CDR1 and CDR2 are SGHRS and YFSETQ. The junction had 11 bases not matched to a gene; V was cut back by 4 bases and J by 3 bases. The CDR3 contains 16 residues. This chain's CDR3 is CASSNGQGRGDTEAFF. CDR3 DNA: TGCGCCAGCAGCAATGGACAGGGTAGGGGAGACACTGAAGCTTTCTTT.

As for this clone: Other nucleotide sequences from this sample produce the same CDR3. J is TRBJ1-2 and V is TRBV14; D not certain. Looked up from germline, CDR1 is SGHDN and CDR2 is FVKESK. This CDR3 has 12 amino acids. V was pared by 1 base and J by 3 bases, with 3 bases between. The CDR3 is CASSQAYYGYTF. DNA for the CDR3: TGTGCCAGCAGCCAAGCATACTATGGCTACACCTTC.

The chain carries TRBV4-1 and TRBJ2-7; TRBD2 matches at 11 bases. Germline V lookup: CDR1 MGHRA, CDR2 YSYEKL. The V and J ends lost 1 base and 4 bases, in that order; junction bases with no gene match: 6. The length of the CDR3 is 16 residues. The CDR3, as DNA: TGCGCCAGCAGCCAAGCCGCGGGACTAGCGGCTTACGAGCAGTACTTC. Protein: CASSQAAGLAAYEQYF.

The chain carries TRBV5-6 and TRBJ2-1; 7 nucleotides agree with TRBD2. The CDR3 length is 14 residues. Germline assignment: CDR1 SGHDT and CDR2 YYEEEE. The V gene end was trimmed by 2 bases and the J gene end by 6 bases; junction bases not matched to a gene: 5. The CDR3 DNA reads as TGTGCCAGCAGCTTCGGACTAGTTTCCAATGAGCAGTTCTTC. Translation gives CASSFGLVSNEQFF.

The chain employs TRBV6-1 and TRBJ2-2; D is unresolved. The CDR3 consists of 13 residues. The V and J ends lost 7 bases and 0 bases respectively, with 6 bases between them. Germline values: CDR1 MNHNS, CDR2 SASEGT. The CDR3 loop is CASTLTNTGELFF. The CDR3 DNA is TGTGCCAGCACCCTTACGAACACCGGGGAGCTGTTTTTT.

This chain connects TRBV7-9 to TRBJ2-7; 7 bases align to TRBD1. Trimming at V came to 5 bases and at J to 7 bases, leaving 14 bases not matched to a gene. This CDR3 comprises 15 residues. The germline CDR1 and CDR2 sequences are SEHNR and FQNEAQ (reference sequence). CDR3 amino acids: CASSGRQGAGWEQYF. In DNA form, the CDR3 reads TGTGCCAGCAGCGGCCGACAGGGAGCCGGCTGGGAGCAGTACTTC. The full variable domain, in which reference TRBV7-9 and TRBJ2-7 provide the parts outside the CDR3, is DTGVSQNPRHKITKRGQNVTFRCDPISEHNRLYWYRQTLGQGPEFLTYFQNEAQLEKSRLLSDRFSAERPKGSFSTLEIQRTEQGDSAMYLCASSGRQGAGWEQYFGPGTRLTVT.

V usage is TRBV14 and J usage is TRBJ1-2; 8 nucleotides match TRBD1. The germline V gene encodes CDR1 SGHDN and CDR2 FVKESK. Trimming removed 4 bases from V and 4 bases from J; junction bases left unmatched: 5. The length of the CDR3 is 14 residues. The CDR3 DNA sequence: TGTGCCAGCAGCCCGGTACAGGGGGGCTATGGCTACACCTTC. Translated, it gives CASSPVQGGYGYTF.

The chain combines TRBV4-1 with TRBJ2-1; tentatively, D is TRBD2 (5 bases). The CDR3 extends over 16 amino acids. CDR1 and CDR2 (germline): MGHRA, YSYEKL. Trimming pared 3 bases from V and 2 bases from J, leaving 14 bases between. The CDR3 bases are TGCGCCAGCAGCCACCTCGGACTGAAAACCTACAATGAGCAGTTCTTC. This encodes CASSHLGLKTYNEQFF.